Listed below are T cell receptor beta chains from one sample, sequenced in a study of T cells after yellow fever vaccination. TCRdb recomputed calls from the 5' RACE reads with MiXCR, one row per CDR3 protein. Of about 330,000 distinct CDR3 sequences listed, around 6.8% were seen once; the top ten hold 15% to 20%. Sequencing was performed on PBMCs, taken more than 35 days after the first yellow fever vaccination. The source of these receptors is a man between 18 and 29 years old who received the YFV17D yellow fever vaccine. CDR3s include the opening cysteine and the closing phenylalanine or tryptophan. Fields, in order: D gene, clone size, V gene, J gene, CDR3 DNA, CDR3 protein. A D gene is named only where the DNA matches it firmly. Clone sizes are given selectively: once, few, many, or a class where the clone is expanded.

d_gene: .
abundance: .
v_gene: TRBV5-1
j_gene: TRBJ1-4
CDR3nt: TGCGCCAGCAGCTGGGACCCAGGGGACTCGAATGAAAAACTGTTTTTT
CDR3aa: CASSWDPGDSNEKLFF

d_gene: TRBD2
abundance: .
v_gene: TRBV20-1
j_gene: TRBJ2-2
CDR3nt: TGCAGTGCCCTAATGAGCGGGGGGTACACCGGGGAGCTGTTTTTT
CDR3aa: CSALMSGGYTGELFF

d_gene: TRBD2
abundance: once
v_gene: TRBV20-1
j_gene: TRBJ2-3
CDR3nt: TGCAGTGCTCCTGGGGCTAGCGGGGGCACAGATACGCAGTATTTT
CDR3aa: CSAPGASGGTDTQYF

d_gene: .
abundance: few
v_gene: TRBV10-1
j_gene: TRBJ2-7
CDR3nt: TGCGCCAGCAGTGAGTCGGGAGTCGAGCAGTACTTC
CDR3aa: CASSESGVEQYF

d_gene: TRBD1
abundance: .
v_gene: TRBV7-6
j_gene: TRBJ2-5
CDR3nt: TGTGCCAGCAGCGGAGCGGACAGGGTTGGAGAGACCCAGTACTTC
CDR3aa: CASSGADRVGETQYF

d_gene: TRBD1
abundance: many
v_gene: TRBV28
j_gene: TRBJ2-1
CDR3nt: TGTGCCAGCAGTGAAATGGGCTTTGGGACAGGGCCCAATGAGCAGTTCTTC
CDR3aa: CASSEMGFGTGPNEQFF

d_gene: .
abundance: .
v_gene: TRBV20-1
j_gene: TRBJ2-2
CDR3nt: TGCAGTGCTAGTGGAGGTCAGGGCGTTTACACCGGGGAGCTGTTTTTT
CDR3aa: CSASGGQGVYTGELFF

d_gene: .
abundance: many
v_gene: TRBV4-1
j_gene: TRBJ1-4
CDR3nt: TGCGCCAGCAGCCAAGTACGGCAGGTCGTACTGTTTTTT
CDR3aa: CASSQVRQVVLFF

d_gene: TRBD2
abundance: many
v_gene: TRBV5-1
j_gene: TRBJ2-1
CDR3nt: TGCGCCGGACGAGCGGGGGACAACAATGAGCAGTTCTTC
CDR3aa: CAGRAGDNNEQFF

d_gene: TRBD2
abundance: few
v_gene: TRBV6-5
j_gene: TRBJ2-4
CDR3nt: TGTGCCAGCAGGCTACTAGCGGGGGGGGGAAACATTCAGTACTTC
CDR3aa: CASRLLAGGGNIQYF

d_gene: .
abundance: .
v_gene: TRBV20-1
j_gene: TRBJ2-5
CDR3nt: TGCAGTGCGCGGGGACAAGATCGACGGACCCAGTACTTC
CDR3aa: CSARGQDRRTQYF